A single T cell receptor (beta chain) is shown here with its context. The sample holds one count of this clone. It has no known antigen specificity. The sample holds no much larger clone one base away, and base qualities are not on file. This record belongs to a study of CD8+ T cells in alopecia areata (dated 2018 in TCRdb). Regarding the complete study: Treated patients were enrolled in an open-label pilot trial of oral tofacitinib, 5 to 10 mg twice daily, for moderate-to-severe alopecia areata. Patients stayed on tofacitinib for 6 to 18 months and then had 6 months of follow-up off drug so that delayed response and recurrence could be assessed. The study used high-throughput TCRbeta sequencing to examine T cell clonal expansion in alopecia areata, in both the C3H/HeJ mouse model and human patients. Scalp tissue and sorted CD4+ and CD8+ peripheral blood T cells from patchy and totalis/universalis alopecia areata patients and from healthy controls were covered by human TCRbeta sequencing. Biopsies were taken from tofacitinib-treated patients at baseline and at 4 and 24 weeks of treatment, and a later scalp biopsy was taken in several of the tofacitinib-treated patients. Scalp clonality was compared across normal scalp (n=4), patchy alopecia areata scalp (n=8), and alopecia totalis/universalis scalp (n=8). RNA came from the PAXgene miRNA kit for fixed scalp, the miRNeasy kit for PBMCs, and the RNeasy kit for mouse skin. TCRbeta CDR3 regions were amplified by immunoSEQ multiplex PCR using 35 Vbeta forward and 13 Jbeta reverse primers.

Libraries were made using the immunoSEQ multiplex PCR assay. RNA was extracted from all samples and reverse transcribed into cDNA as template for TCR sequencing. SuperScript III was used for first-strand cDNA synthesis, primed with a 2:1 mix of oligo-dT and random hexamers. A synthetic immune receptor repertoire was used to assess amplification bias, and residual bias was removed computationally. Per the original workflow: Raw reads were preprocessed for error removal, and CDR3 was defined according to IMGT conventions as running from the conserved cysteine to phenylalanine. To get clonality, Shannon entropy was normalized by log2 of the number of productive unique TCRs and the result was subtracted from 1. Whether scalp clones were CD4 or CD8 was inferred by matching scalp TCRbeta sequences against CD4 and CD8 repertoires sorted from blood. TCRdb mirrors the immuneACCESS table, restricted to in-frame sequences. Some clones are absent from its copies; in checked studies, under half trace to an unresolved V gene, and the reason for the others is unknown. V and J calls and clone size are those listed in that table; D and trimming were worked out from the DNA. The sample data list some 51,000 clones, and 96% of these were observed just once. The top ten clonotypes cover approximately 24% of the sample.

The sample's time point, from its label and the paper: baseline before oral tofacitinib. Peripheral blood and lesional scalp punch biopsies were obtained from patients with alopecia areata. PBMCs were separated by density centrifugation and stained for CD3, CD4 and CD8, after which CD4+ and CD8+ T cells were sorted on a FACSAria. Study-wide conclusions, independent of this receptor: Compared with normal scalp, lesional scalp had higher clonality and more expanded CD8+ clones, particularly in alopecia totalis/universalis, a pattern that suggests antigenic drive. Resident alphabeta T cells in normal human skin are also sequenced, complicating scalp TCR repertoire analysis, unlike mouse skin dominated by gammadelta T cells. Shared TCR sequences between patients were less evident than in mice, which may be partly attributable to HLA diversity in the patient population.

The trim is 2 bases for V and 4 bases for J, with a gap of 8 bases between the germline ends. The germline V gene provides CDR1 MDHEN and CDR2 SYDVKM. Including the terminal cysteine and phenylalanine, the CDR3 comprises 13 residues. Just the 39-base CDR3 DNA is kept, in frame starting at base 1. The sequenced sample was CD8+ T cells sorted from blood, obtained at week 0. The receptor comes from a human donor with alopecia areata. The rearrangement combines TRBV28 with TRBJ2-5; no D gene call is confident. The nucleotide sequence reads TGTGCCAGCAGTTTAAGCCTGCTAGAGACCCAGTACTTC. It translates as CASSLSLLETQYF. Reference TRBV28 and TRBJ2-5 proteins supply the regions before and after the CDR3; the full variable domain is: DVKVTQSSRYLVKRTGEKVFLECVQDMDHENMFWYRQDPGLGLRLIYFSYDVKMKEKGDIPEGYSVSREKKERFSLILESASTNQTSMYLCASSLSLLETQYFGPGTRLLVL.